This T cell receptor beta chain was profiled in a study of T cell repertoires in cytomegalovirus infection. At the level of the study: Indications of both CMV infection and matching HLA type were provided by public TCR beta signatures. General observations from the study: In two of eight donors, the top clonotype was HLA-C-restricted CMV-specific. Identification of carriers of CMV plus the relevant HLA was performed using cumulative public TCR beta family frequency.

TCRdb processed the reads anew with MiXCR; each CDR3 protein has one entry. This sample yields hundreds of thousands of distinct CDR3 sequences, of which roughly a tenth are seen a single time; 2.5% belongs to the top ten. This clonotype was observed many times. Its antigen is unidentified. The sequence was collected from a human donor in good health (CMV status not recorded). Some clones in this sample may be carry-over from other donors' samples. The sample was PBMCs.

CDR3 in DNA: TGTGCCAGCAGCTTATCAGGGGCCACTGAAGCTTTCTTT. Amino acid sequence: CASSLSGATEAFF. The gene calls are TRBV7-9 and TRBJ1-1, with D possibly being TRBD1 (6 bases). The V end was cut by 2 bases, the J end by 4 bases, with 8 bases between. The CDR3 spans 13 residues. The germline V gene encodes CDR1 SEHNR and CDR2 FQNEAQ (reference sequence).